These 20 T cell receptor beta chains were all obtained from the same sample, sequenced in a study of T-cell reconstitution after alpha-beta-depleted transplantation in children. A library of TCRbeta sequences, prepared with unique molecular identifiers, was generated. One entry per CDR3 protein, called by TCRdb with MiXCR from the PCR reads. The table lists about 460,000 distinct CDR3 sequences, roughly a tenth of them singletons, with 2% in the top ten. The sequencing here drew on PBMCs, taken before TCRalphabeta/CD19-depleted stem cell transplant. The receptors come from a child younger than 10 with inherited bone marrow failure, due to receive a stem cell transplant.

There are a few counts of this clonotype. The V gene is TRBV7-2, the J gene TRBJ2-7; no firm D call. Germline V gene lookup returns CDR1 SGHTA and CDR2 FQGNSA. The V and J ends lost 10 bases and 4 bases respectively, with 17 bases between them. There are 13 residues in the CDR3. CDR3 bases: TGTGCCACCCCCCCGGCAGTACCATACGAGCAGTACTTC. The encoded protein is CATPPAVPYEQYF.

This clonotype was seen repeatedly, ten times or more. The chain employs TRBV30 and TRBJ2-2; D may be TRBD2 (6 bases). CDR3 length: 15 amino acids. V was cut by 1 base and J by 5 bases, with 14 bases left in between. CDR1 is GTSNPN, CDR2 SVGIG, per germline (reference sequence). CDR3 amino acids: CAWSEPGLRTGELFF. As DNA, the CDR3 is TGTGCCTGGAGTGAACCGGGACTGAGGACCGGGGAGCTGTTTTTT. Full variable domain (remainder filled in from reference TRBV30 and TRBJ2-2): SQTIHQWPATLVQPVGSPLSLECTVEGTSNPNLYWYRQAAGRGLQLLFYSVGIGQISSEVPQNLSASRPQDRQFILSSKKLLLSDSGFYLCAWSEPGLRTGELFFGEGSRLTVL.

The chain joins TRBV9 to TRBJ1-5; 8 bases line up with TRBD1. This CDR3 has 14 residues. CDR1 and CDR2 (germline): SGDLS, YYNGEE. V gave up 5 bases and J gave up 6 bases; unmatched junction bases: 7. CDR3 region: CASSPGTGPQPQHF. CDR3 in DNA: TGTGCCAGCAGTCCCGGGACAGGCCCTCAGCCCCAGCATTTT.

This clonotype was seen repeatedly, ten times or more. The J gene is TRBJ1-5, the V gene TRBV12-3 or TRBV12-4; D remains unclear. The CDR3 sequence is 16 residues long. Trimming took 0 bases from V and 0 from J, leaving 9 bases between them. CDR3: CASSLAGRYSNQPQHF. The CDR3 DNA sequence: TGTGCCAGCAGTTTAGCAGGACGTTATAGCAATCAGCCCCAGCATTTT.

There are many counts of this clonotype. The DNA for the CDR3 is TGTGCCCCCACGGTGGCCTACAATGAGCAGTTCTTC. This translates into CAPTVAYNEQFF. The chain is built from TRBV30 and TRBJ2-1, with unresolved D. CDR1 GTSNPN and CDR2 SVGIG come from the germline V gene (reference sequence). The CDR3 is made up of 12 amino acids. Trimming removed 8 bases at V and 2 bases at J, with 10 bases between. Variable domain in full (rest from reference TRBV30 and TRBJ2-1): SQTIHQWPATLVQPVGSPLSLECTVEGTSNPNLYWYRQAAGRGLQLLFYSVGIGQISSEVPQNLSASRPQDRQFILSSKKLLLSDSGFYLCAPTVAYNEQFFGPGTRLTVL.

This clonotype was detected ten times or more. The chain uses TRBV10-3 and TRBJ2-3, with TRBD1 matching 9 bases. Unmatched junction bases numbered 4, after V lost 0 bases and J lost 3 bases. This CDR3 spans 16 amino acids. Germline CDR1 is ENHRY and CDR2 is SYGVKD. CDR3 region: CAISESGTGKTDTQYF. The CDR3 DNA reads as TGTGCCATCAGTGAGTCGGGGACAGGGAAGACAGATACGCAGTATTTT.

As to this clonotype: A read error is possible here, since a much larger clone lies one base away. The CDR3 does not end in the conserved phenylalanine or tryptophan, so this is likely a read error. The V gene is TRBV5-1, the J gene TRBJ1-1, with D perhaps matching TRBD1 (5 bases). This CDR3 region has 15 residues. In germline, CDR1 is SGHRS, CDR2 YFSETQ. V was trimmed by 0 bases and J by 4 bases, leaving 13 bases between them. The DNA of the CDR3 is TGCGCCAGCAGCTTGGCCTGGCAGGGCGGCACTGAAGCTTTCCTT. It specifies CASSLAWQGGTEAFL.

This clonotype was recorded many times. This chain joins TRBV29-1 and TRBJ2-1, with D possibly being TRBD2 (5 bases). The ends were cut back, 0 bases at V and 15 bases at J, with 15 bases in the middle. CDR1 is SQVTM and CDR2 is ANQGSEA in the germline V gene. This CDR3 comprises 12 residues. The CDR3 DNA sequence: TGCAGCGTTGAAGAAGGCGGACTTTTCGCGTTCTTC. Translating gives CSVEEGGLFAFF.

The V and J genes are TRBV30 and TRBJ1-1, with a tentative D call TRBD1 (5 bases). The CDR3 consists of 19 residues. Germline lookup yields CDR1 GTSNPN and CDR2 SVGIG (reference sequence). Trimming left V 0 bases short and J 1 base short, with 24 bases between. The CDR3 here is CAWSVWFGGARVRNTEAFF. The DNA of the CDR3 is TGTGCCTGGAGTGTATGGTTCGGAGGGGCGCGGGTCCGGAACACTGAAGCTTTCTTT.

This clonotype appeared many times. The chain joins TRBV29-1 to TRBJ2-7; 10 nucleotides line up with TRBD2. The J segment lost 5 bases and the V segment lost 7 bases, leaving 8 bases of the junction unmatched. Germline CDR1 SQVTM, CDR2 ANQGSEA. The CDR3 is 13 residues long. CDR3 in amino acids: CSGILAGDHEQYF. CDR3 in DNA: TGCAGCGGCATCCTAGCGGGAGATCACGAGCAGTACTTC.

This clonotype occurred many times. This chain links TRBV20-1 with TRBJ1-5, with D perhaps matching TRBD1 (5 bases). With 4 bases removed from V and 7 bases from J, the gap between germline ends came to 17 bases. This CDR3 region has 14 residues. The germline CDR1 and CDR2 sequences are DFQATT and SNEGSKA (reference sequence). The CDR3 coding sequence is TGCAGTGCTAAGGGGCCCGGGCGAGCCCAGCCCCAGCATTTT. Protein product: CSAKGPGRAQPQHF.

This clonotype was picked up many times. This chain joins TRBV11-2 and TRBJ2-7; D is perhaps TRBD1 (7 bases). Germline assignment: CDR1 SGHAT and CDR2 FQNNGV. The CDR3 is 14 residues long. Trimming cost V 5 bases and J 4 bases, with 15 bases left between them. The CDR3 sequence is CASSPLQGRYEQYF. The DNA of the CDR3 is TGTGCCAGCAGCCCCTTACAGGGGAGGTACGAGCAGTACTTC.

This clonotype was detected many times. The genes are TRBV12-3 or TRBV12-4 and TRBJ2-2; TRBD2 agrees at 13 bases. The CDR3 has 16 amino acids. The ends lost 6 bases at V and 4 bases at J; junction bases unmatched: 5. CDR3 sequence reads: CASSWTSGRGTGELFF. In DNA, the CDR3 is TGTGCCAGCAGCTGGACTAGCGGGAGAGGCACCGGGGAGCTGTTTTTT.

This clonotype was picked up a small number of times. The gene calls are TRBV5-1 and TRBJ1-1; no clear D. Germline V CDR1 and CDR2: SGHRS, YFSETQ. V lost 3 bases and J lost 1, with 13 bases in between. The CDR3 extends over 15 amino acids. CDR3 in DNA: TGCGCCAGCAGCTCGCGCGCCGACCCGAACACTGAAGCTTTCTTT. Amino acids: CASSSRADPNTEAFF.

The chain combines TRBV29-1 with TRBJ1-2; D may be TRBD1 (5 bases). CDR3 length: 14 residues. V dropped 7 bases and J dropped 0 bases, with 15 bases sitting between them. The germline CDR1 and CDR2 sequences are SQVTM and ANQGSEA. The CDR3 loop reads CSAAGRQSNYGYTF. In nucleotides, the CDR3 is TGCAGCGCCGCGGGTCGACAGTCTAACTATGGCTACACCTTC. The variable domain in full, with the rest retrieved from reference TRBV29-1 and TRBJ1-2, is SAVISQKPSRDICQRGTSLTIQCQVDSQVTMMFWYRQQPGQSLTLIATANQGSEATYESGFVIDKFPISRPNLTFSTLTVSNMSPEDSSIYLCSAAGRQSNYGYTFGSGTRLTVV.

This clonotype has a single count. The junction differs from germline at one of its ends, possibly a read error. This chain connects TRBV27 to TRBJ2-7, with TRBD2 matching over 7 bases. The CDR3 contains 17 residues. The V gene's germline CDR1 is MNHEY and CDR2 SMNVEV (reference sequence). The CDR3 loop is CGSSFSNLAAADYEQYF. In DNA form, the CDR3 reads TGTGGCAGCAGTTTCTCCAACCTAGCGGCAGCCGACTACGAGCAGTACTTC.

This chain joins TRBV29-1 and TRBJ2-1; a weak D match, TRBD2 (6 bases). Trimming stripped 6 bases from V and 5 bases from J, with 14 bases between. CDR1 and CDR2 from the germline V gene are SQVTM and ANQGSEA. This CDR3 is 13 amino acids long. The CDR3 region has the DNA TGCAGCGTCCGACTAGAGGGTAACAATGAGCAGTTCTTC. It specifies CSVRLEGNNEQFF.

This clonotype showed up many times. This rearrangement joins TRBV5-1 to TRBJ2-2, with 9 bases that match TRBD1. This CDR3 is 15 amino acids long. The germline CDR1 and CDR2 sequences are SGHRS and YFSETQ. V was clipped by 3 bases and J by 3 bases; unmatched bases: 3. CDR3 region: CASSSRTGDTGELFF. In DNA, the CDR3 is TGCGCCAGCAGCTCGAGGACAGGGGACACCGGGGAGCTGTTTTTT.

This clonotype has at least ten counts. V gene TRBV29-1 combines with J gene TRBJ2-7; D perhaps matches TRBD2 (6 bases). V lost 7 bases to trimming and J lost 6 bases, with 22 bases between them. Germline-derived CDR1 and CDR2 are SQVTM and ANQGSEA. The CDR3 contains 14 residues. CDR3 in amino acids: CSAHAGNRLGEQYF. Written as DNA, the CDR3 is TGCAGCGCACATGCGGGGAACCGCCTGGGCGAGCAGTACTTC.

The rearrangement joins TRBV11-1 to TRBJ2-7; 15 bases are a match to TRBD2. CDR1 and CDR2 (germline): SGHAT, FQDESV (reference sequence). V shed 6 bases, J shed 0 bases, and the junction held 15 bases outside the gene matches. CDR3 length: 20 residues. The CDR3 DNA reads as TGTGCCAGCAGTTGGACTAGCGGGAGGGCCCCCGCTGTTAACTCCTACGAGCAGTACTTC. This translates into CASSWTSGRAPAVNSYEQYF. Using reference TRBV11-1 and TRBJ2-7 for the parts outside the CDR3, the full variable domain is EAEVAQSPRYKITEKSQAVAFWCDPISGHATLYWYRQILGQGPELLVQFQDESVVDDSQLPKDRFSAERLKGVDSTLKIQPAELGDSAMYLCASSWTSGRAPAVNSYEQYFGPGTRLTVT.